This T cell receptor (beta chain) is drawn from a study of T cell changes during pregnancy in multiple sclerosis. After removal of 3 bases from V and 4 bases from J, the junction contained 7 bases not matched to a gene. The CDR3 loop spans 16 amino acids. Germline values: CDR1 MGHRA, CDR2 YSYEKL. Data came from immunoSEQ multiplex PCR; TCRdb stores just in-frame clones and leaves some out. This sample has some 70,000 clones, with roughly 92% found just once. The TCR was taken from a female donor in good health, enrolled as a control in a pregnancy study. This sequence joins TRBV4-1 and TRBJ1-5; 9 nucleotides align to TRBD1. The sample here was CD8+ T cells from peripheral blood mononuclear cells, taken in the third trimester of pregnancy. The CDR3 coding sequence is TGCGCCAGCAGCCACGCTGGGACAGGGATGAATCAGCCCCAGCATTTT. It translates to CASSHAGTGMNQPQHF.